This T cell receptor (beta chain) was captured in a study of blood T cell repertoires in COVID-19. The overall study: Whether acute or convalescent, the COVID-19 samples came from the United States, Italy and Spain.

Trimming removed 4 bases from V and 5 bases from J; junction bases left unmatched: 15. The CDR3 consists of 16 residues. Per germline, CDR1 SGHRS and CDR2 YFSETQ. In the original analysis: Counts of nucleated cells, estimated from reference gene primer amplification, were obtained. Sequencing was performed with immunoSEQ multiplex PCR; in TCRdb, only in-frame clones are kept and a portion is missing. The DNA was the basis for D and trimming; V, J and clone size are from that table. Among 150,000 to 200,000 clones listed, 70% to 85% were seen once. This receptor was identified in a human donor with acute or convalescent COVID-19. The donor label of this sample is uncertain. The chain links TRBV5-1 to TRBJ2-7; TRBD1 matches 7 bases. Sequencing used peripheral blood. CDR3 bases: TGCGCCAGCAGCGTGACAGGGCTAAACTCAGGAGACGAGCAGTACTTC. Translating gives CASSVTGLNSGDEQYF.